This TCR beta chain is from a study of T-cell memory formation after mild COVID-19. Each CDR3 protein is one row after TCRdb ran MiXCR on the 5' RACE reads. The table records tens of thousands of distinct CDR3 sequences, about 15% of them present only once. Concerning this clonotype itself: Its specificity is not known.

Germline lookup yields CDR1 SGHAT and CDR2 FQNNGV. CDR3 length equals 18 residues. V shed 7 bases and J 2 bases; nucleotides not matched to a gene: 12. Whole-study results and caveats: Certain responding clones were present in pre-infection memory, suggesting participation of cross-reactive memory. There was a balanced CD4/CD8 profile in clones contracting day 15 to 85, and later expanders leaned CD4+. CD4+ contracting clones were found mainly in CM and EM, and CD8+ ones in EMRA.

This sequence was found in a man younger than 35 who had mild COVID-19 (a few samples of this study predate the infection). Cell type and time point are not known. What was sequenced was PBMCs or a T cell subset sorted from them (not recorded which). This chain uses TRBV11-2 with TRBJ2-3, with 13 bases identical to TRBD2. The CDR3 is CASIPGGLAGSYTDTQYF. The CDR3 DNA is TGTGCCAGCATCCCCGGGGGACTAGCGGGGTCCTACACAGATACGCAGTATTTT.